This TCR beta chain originates from a study of CD8+ T cells in alopecia areata. Whole-study context: For 6 to 18 months, tofacitinib was taken, and 6 months off drug followed.

Reverse transcription of extracted RNA yielded cDNA, which provided the sequencing template. Clones were read by immunoSEQ multiplex PCR, and TCRdb kept only the in-frame ones, dropping some. This table has 190,000 or so clones, 58% appearing once. Notes on this clone: Its cognate antigen is unknown.

V shed 9 bases and J 2 bases; nucleotides not matched to a gene: 7. CDR3 length: 14 amino acids. Germline CDR1 is LNHNV and CDR2 is YYDKDF (reference sequence). Described treatment: oral pan-JAK inhibitor, 5-10 mg twice daily. Using a FACSAria, the CD4+ and CD8+ T cells were sorted from the PBMCs. Study conclusions and caveats: In scalp and blood during tofacitinib, many expanded lesional clones persisted. Normal scalp showed lower clonality than lesional scalp, especially alopecia totalis/universalis.

The sequenced sample was CD8+ T cells sorted from blood, obtained at week 24, from a patient treated with tofacitinib. The TCR comes from a human donor with alopecia areata. The chain recombines TRBV15 with TRBJ2-1, with 7 nucleotides matching TRBD1. The CDR3 DNA reads as TGTGCCACGAGAGACAGGGCGGCCTACAATGAGCAGTTCTTC. Translated, it gives CATRDRAAYNEQFF.